This T cell receptor beta chain is from a study of blood T cell repertoires in COVID-19. Looked up from germline, CDR1 is SGHTA and CDR2 is FQGNSA. V shed 7 bases and J shed 5 bases, with 15 bases lying between them. The CDR3 covers 13 residues. Authors' data handling: Estimation of nucleated cell counts relied on the amplification of reference gene primers. Sequencing used immunoSEQ multiplex PCR; TCRdb keeps in-frame clones, though not all of them. V, J and clone size were drawn from that table, and D and trimming were deduced from the DNA. The sample records 100,000 to 120,000 clones, 70% to 85% being singletons.

The receptor was isolated from a woman between 35 and 50 years old with acute or convalescent COVID-19. V is TRBV7-2 and J is TRBJ2-7; possible D gene TRBD1, 6 bases. Sequenced material: peripheral blood. CDR3 in DNA: TGTGCCAGCACTCCCAGGGGAGTGAACGAGCAGTACTTC. This encodes CASTPRGVNEQYF.